This T cell receptor beta chain derives from a study of identical twins' blood T cells. Study in general: Around twelve libraries, six alpha and six beta, gave approximately 50 million reads. Study findings and constraints: Twins shared about as many clonotypes as their cloneset sizes predicted.

Each TCR cDNA library carried sample-specific barcodes on both ends. In the study's own analysis: Each library had roughly 2.2 to 4 million CDR3 reads and about 90,000 to nearly 550,000 clonotypes. Using its own MiXCR run on the 5' RACE reads, TCRdb lists one record per CDR3 protein. The V and J calls reflect TCRdb's pipeline rather than the authors' work. The sample yields a few hundred thousand distinct CDR3 sequences, about 28% seen once. This clonotype was seen many times. Its antigen is undetermined. Germline V gives CDR1 SEHNR, CDR2 FQNEAQ (reference sequence). V was trimmed by 2 bases and J by 2 bases, leaving 6 bases between them. This CDR3 contains 13 residues.

Sequenced: PBMCs. This TCR derives from a woman aged 18-49 years in good health. The chain combines TRBV7-9 with TRBJ1-2; D not certain. The CDR3 reads CASSLSKNYGYTF. CDR3 DNA sequence: TGTGCCAGCAGCTTATCCAAGAACTATGGCTACACCTTC.